This TCR beta chain was identified during a study of identical twins. This CDR3 comprises 13 residues. CDR1 is SQVTM and CDR2 is ANQGSEA in the germline V gene. V lost 2 bases and J lost 6, with 14 bases in between. From the 5' RACE reads, TCRdb called clonotypes with MiXCR, one entry per CDR3 protein. The table records about 240,000 distinct CDR3 sequences, about 10% of them present only once. This clonotype has a handful of counts. What was sequenced was memory T cells sorted from blood. The sequence was obtained from a man over 45 in good health. The chain combines TRBV29-1 with TRBJ2-7; the D gene is possibly TRBD1 (6 bases). Written as DNA, the CDR3 is TGCAGCGTTGAATCAGGGGCAGGGGTCGAGCAGTACTTC. It translates to CSVESGAGVEQYF.